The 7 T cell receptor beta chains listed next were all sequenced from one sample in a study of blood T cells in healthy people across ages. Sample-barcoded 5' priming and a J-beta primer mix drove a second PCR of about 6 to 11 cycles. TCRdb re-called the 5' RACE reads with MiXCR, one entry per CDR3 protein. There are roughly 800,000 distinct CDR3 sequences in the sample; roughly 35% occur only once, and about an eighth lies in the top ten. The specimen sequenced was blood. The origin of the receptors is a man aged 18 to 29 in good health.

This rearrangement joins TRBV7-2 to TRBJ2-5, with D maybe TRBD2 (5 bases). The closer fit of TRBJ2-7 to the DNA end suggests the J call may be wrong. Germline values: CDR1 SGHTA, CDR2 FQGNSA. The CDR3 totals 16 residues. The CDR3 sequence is CASSLGRRGFSYEQYF. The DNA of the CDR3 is TGTGCCAGCAGCTTGGGCCGTAGAGGGTTTAGCTACGAGCAGTACTTC.

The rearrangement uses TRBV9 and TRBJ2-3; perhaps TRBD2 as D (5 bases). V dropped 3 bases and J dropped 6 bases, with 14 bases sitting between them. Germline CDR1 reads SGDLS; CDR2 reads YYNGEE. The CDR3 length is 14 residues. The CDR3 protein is CASSAAGRQDTQYF. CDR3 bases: TGTGCCAGCAGCGCCGCGGGCCGCCAGGATACGCAGTATTTT.

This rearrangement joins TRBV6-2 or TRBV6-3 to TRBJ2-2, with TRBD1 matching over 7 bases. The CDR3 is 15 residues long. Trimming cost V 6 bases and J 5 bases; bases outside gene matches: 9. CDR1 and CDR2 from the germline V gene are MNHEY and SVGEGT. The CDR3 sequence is CASRAQGRGTGELFF. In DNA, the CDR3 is TGTGCCAGCAGAGCACAGGGGAGAGGGACCGGGGAGCTGTTTTTT.

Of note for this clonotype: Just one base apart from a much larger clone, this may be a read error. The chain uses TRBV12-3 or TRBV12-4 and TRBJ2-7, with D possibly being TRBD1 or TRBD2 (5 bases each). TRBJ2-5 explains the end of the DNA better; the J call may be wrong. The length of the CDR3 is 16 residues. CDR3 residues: CASSPGGREAIETQYF. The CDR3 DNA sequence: TGTGCCAGCAGTCCAGGAGGCAGGGAAGCAATCGAGACCCAGTACTTC.

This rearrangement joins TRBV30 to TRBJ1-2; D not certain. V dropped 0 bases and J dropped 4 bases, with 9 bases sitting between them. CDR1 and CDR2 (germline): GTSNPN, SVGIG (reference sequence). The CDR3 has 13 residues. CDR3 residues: CAWSVKAAYGYTF. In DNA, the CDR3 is TGTGCCTGGAGTGTCAAAGCAGCCTATGGCTACACCTTC.

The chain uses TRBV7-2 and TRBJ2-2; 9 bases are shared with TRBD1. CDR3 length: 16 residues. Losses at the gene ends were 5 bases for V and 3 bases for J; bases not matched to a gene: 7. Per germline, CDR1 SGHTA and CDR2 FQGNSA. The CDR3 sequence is CASSPRDRDYTGELFF. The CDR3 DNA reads TGTGCCAGCAGCCCCCGGGACAGGGACTACACCGGGGAGCTGTTTTTT.

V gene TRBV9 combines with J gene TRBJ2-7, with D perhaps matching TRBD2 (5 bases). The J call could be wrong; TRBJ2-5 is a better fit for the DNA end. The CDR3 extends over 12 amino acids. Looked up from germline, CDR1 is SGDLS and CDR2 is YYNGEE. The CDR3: CASGREGETQYF. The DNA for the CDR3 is TGTGCCAGCGGGAGAGAAGGGGAGACCCAGTACTTC.